The 7 T cell receptor beta chains given below trace back to one sample, sequenced in a study of memory CD4+ T cells and cytomegalovirus serostatus. Single viable CD3+CD4+CD8-CD45RO+ cells were sorted as the memory CD4+ T cells. Assay used: immunoSEQ multiplex PCR; TCRdb lists only in-frame clones, some missing. The sample includes some 87,000 clones, roughly 80% of them seen just once. Sequenced material: memory CD4+ T cells from blood. The receptor set was obtained from an adult in good health and CMV-seropositive.

The V gene is TRBV10-1, the J gene TRBJ2-3; D gene ambiguous. With 3 bases removed from V and 4 bases from J, the gap between germline ends came to 14 bases. CDR3 length: 15 amino acids. Germline CDR1 is WNHNN and CDR2 is SYGVQD (reference sequence). DNA of the CDR3: TGCGCCAGCAGTGATTCCCGGACGGGCGCAGATACGCAGTATTTT. It codes for CASSDSRTGADTQYF.

This sequence joins TRBV11-1 and TRBJ2-3; 7 bases line up with TRBD1. Per germline, CDR1 SGHAT and CDR2 FQDESV (reference sequence). Trimming at V came to 5 bases and at J to 2 bases, leaving 7 bases not matched to a gene. The CDR3 is made up of 15 amino acids. The DNA for the CDR3 is TGTGCCAGCAGCACGGGACAGCGAGACACAGATACGCAGTATTTT. Protein sequence: CASSTGQRDTDTQYF. Full variable domain (missing parts from reference TRBV11-1 and TRBJ2-3): EAEVAQSPRYKITEKSQAVAFWCDPISGHATLYWYRQILGQGPELLVQFQDESVVDDSQLPKDRFSAERLKGVDSTLKIQPAELGDSAMYLCASSTGQRDTDTQYFGPGTRLTVL.

This clone counts as medium-sized. The V gene is TRBV6-5, the J gene TRBJ2-7; maybe TRBD1 (6 bases). Per the germline V gene, CDR1 is MNHEY and CDR2 is SVGAGI. The CDR3 sequence is 15 residues long. V shed 2 bases and J shed 0 bases, with 11 bases lying between them. The CDR3 DNA is TGTGCCAGCAGTTACGCTGGCAGGGGCTCCTACGAGCAGTACTTC. It translates to CASSYAGRGSYEQYF.

V is TRBV5-1 and J is TRBJ1-2; D not certain. This CDR3 region has 14 residues. Looked up from germline, CDR1 is SGHRS and CDR2 is YFSETQ. The V gene lost 0 bases and the J gene lost 4 bases, with 10 bases spanning the gap. The CDR3 DNA reads TGCGCCAGCAGCTTGGTCGGGATGAGCTATGGCTACACCTTC. It specifies CASSLVGMSYGYTF.

This clone came up a few times. The chain links TRBV7-3 to TRBJ1-1; D not certain. V was pared by 5 bases and J by 1 base, with 8 bases between. The CDR3 runs 13 residues. The germline gives CDR1 SGHTA, CDR2 FQGTGA. CDR3 bases: TGTGCCAGCAGCAACGGGCCGAACACTGAAGCTTTCTTT. It encodes CASSNGPNTEAFF.

This clone has a handful of counts. The J gene is TRBJ1-1, the V gene TRBV29-1; D ambiguous. CDR1 and CDR2 (germline): SQVTM, ANQGSEA. V gave up 7 bases and J gave up 1 base, with 13 bases separating them. The CDR3 covers 13 residues. CDR3 DNA: TGCAGCGCCCAGGCCGTTAGGAACACTGAAGCTTTCTTT. It codes for CSAQAVRNTEAFF.

The chain joins TRBV7-9 to TRBJ1-2; no reliable D call. CDR3 length: 14 residues. V lost 1 base to trimming and J lost 1 base, with 7 bases between them. CDR1 and CDR2 from the germline V gene are SEHNR and FQNEAQ (reference sequence). The DNA of the CDR3 is TGTGCCAGCAGCTTAGAGGGCGGTAACTATGGCTACACCTTC. It codes for CASSLEGGNYGYTF.